Below are 5 T cell receptor beta chains sequenced from a single sample in a study of cytomegalovirus exposure and HLA in healthy donors. Primers: 60 Vbeta forward and 13 Jbeta reverse. The assay was immunoSEQ multiplex PCR, and TCRdb's table has in-frame clones only and misses some. This listing includes over 75,000 clones. Sequencing was done on a sample of PBMCs. All receptors derive from a man aged 50 or older in good health and CMV-seronegative.

The chain combines TRBV30 with TRBJ2-7; D may be TRBD2 (6 bases). Germline-derived CDR1 and CDR2 are GTSNPN and SVGIG (reference sequence). This CDR3 contains 14 residues. Between the trimmed V and J ends, which lost 0 bases and 3 bases, there was a span of 12 bases. The CDR3 DNA reads as TGTGCCTGGAGTGTCGGGCAGGGAGGCTACGAGCAGTACTTC. It specifies CAWSVGQGGYEQYF.

CDR3 in DNA: TGTGCCAGCAGCGTTTCTAGCGGGGGGGCGGGGACCGGGGAGCTGTTTTTT. Protein product: CASSVSSGGAGTGELFF. The V call is TRBV9, the J call TRBJ2-2; 12 bases match TRBD2. The length of the CDR3 is 17 residues. J was trimmed by 5 bases and V by 2 bases; bases with no gene match: 7. The germline gives CDR1 SGDLS, CDR2 YYNGEE.

The rearrangement links TRBV19 to TRBJ1-5, with 12 nucleotides matching TRBD1. V lost 6 bases and J lost 6; bases outside the gene matches: 6. CDR3 length: 15 residues. The germline gives CDR1 LNHDA, CDR2 SQIVND (reference sequence). CDR3 coding DNA: TGTGCCAGTAGCACCGGGACAGGGGGCGGTCAGCCCCAGCATTTT. Its translation is CASSTGTGGGQPQHF.

Of note for this clone: The junction departs from germline at one end; a sequencing error may be responsible. The identical CDR3 is also encoded by other nucleotide sequences in the sample. The chain couples TRBV6-6 to TRBJ1-5, with TRBD1 matching over 7 bases. Looked up from germline, CDR1 is MNHNY and CDR2 is SVGAGI (reference sequence). The CDR3 runs to 14 residues. CDR3: CASSQTGQRQPQHF. In DNA form, the CDR3 reads TGCGCCAGCAGCCAGACAGGGCAGCGTCAGCCCCAGCATTTT.

This chain links TRBV7-3 with TRBJ2-1; 7 positions match TRBD2. V lost 0 bases and J lost 6; bases outside the gene matches: 8. Germline CDR1 is SGHTA and CDR2 is FQGTGA. The CDR3 length is 16 residues. CDR3 DNA sequence: TGTGCCAGCAGCTTAACAAGACTCGGGGAGGGCAATGAGCAGTTCTTC. Translated: CASSLTRLGEGNEQFF.